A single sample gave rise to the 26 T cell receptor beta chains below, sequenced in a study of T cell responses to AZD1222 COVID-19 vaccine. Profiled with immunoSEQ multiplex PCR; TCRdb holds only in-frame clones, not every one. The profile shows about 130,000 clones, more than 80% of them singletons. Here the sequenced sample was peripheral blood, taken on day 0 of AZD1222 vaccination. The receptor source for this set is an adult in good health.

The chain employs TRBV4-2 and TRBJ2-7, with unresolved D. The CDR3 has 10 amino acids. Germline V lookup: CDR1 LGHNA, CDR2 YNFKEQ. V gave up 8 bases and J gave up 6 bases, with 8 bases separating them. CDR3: CASFPTEQYF. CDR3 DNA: TGTGCCAGCTTCCCCACCGAGCAGTACTTC.

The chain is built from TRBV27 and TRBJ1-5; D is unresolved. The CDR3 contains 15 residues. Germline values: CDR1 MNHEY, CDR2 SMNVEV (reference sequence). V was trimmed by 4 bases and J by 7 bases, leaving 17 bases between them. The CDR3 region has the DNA TGTGCCAGCAGTTCCCGCGGGTTCTACAGCCAGCCCCAGCATTTT. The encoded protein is CASSSRGFYSQPQHF.

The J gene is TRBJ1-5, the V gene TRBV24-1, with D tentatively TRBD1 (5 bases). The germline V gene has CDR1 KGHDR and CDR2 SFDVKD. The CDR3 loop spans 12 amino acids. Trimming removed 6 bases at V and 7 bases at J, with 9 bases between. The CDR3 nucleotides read TGTGCCACCAGTAGGGGCGGGCAGCCCCAGCATTTT. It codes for CATSRGGQPQHF.

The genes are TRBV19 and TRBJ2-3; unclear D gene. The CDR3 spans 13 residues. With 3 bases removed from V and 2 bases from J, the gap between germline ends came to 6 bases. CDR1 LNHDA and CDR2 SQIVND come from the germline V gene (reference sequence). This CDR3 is CASSMGFTDTQYF. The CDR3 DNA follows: TGTGCCAGTAGTATGGGCTTCACAGATACGCAGTATTTT.

CDR3 sequence: CAWRGDRQFEGYTF. CDR3 bases: TGTGCCTGGAGGGGGGACAGGCAGTTCGAGGGCTACACCTTC. The rearrangement uses TRBV30 and TRBJ1-2; the match to TRBD1 covers 8 bases. This CDR3 region has 14 residues. Germline assignment: CDR1 GTSNPN and CDR2 SVGIG (reference sequence). The trim removed 3 bases at V and 8 bases at J, leaving 11 bases unmatched.

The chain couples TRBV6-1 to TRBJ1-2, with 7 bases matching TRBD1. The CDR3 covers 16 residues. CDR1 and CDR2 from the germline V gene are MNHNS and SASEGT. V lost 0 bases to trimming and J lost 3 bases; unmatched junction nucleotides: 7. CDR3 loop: CASSEAPGGGYYGYTF. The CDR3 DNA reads TGTGCCAGCAGTGAAGCGCCAGGGGGAGGCTACTATGGCTACACCTTC.

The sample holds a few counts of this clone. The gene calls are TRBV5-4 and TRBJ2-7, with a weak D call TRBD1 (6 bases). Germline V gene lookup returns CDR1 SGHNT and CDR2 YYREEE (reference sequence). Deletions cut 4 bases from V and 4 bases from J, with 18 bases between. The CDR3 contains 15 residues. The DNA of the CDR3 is TGTGCCAGCAGCCAAAAAACAGGGATCGGGTACGAGCAGTACTTC. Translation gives CASSQKTGIGYEQYF. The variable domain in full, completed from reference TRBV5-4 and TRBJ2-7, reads ETGVTQSPTHLIKTRGQQVTLRCSSQSGHNTVSWYQQALGQGPQFIFQYYREEENGRGNFPPRFSGLQFPNYSSELNVNALELDDSALYLCASSQKTGIGYEQYFGPGTRLTVT.

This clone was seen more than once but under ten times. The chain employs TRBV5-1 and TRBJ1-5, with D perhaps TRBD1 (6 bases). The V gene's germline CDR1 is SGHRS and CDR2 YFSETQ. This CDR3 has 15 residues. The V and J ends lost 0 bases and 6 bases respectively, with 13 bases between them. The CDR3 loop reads CASSLEGGERQPQHF. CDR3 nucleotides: TGCGCCAGCAGCTTGGAAGGGGGGGAGCGTCAGCCCCAGCATTTT.

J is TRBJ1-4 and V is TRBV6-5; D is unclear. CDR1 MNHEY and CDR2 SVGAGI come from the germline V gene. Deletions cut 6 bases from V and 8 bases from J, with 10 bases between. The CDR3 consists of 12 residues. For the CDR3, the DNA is TGTGCCAGCAGCCCCGGGAGAGAAAAACTGTTTTTT. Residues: CASSPGREKLFF.

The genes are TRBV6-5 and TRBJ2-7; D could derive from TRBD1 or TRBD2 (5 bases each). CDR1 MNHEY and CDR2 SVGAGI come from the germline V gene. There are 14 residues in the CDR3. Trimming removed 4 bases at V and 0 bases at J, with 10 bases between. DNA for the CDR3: TGTGCCAGCAGTTCCTATGGGGGCTCCTACGAGCAGTACTTC. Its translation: CASSSYGGSYEQYF.

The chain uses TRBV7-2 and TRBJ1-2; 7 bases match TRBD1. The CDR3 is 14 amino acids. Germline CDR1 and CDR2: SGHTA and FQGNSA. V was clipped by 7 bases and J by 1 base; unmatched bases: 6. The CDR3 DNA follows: TGTGCCAGCACAGCGACAGGGATTAACTATGGCTACACCTTC. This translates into CASTATGINYGYTF. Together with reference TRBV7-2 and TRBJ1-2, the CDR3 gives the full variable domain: GAGVSQSPSNKVTEKGKDVELRCDPISGHTALYWYRQSLGQGLEFLIYFQGNSAPDKSGLPSDRFSAERTGGSVSTLTIQRTQQEDSAVYLCASTATGINYGYTFGSGTRLTVV.

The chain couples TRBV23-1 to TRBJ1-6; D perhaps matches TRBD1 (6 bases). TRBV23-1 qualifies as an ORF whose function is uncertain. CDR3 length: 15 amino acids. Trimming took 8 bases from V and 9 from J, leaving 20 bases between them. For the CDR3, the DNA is TGCGCCAGCGGGGGTGGGGGGCGCAAAGTTTCACCCCTCCACTTT. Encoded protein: CASGGGGRKVSPLHF.

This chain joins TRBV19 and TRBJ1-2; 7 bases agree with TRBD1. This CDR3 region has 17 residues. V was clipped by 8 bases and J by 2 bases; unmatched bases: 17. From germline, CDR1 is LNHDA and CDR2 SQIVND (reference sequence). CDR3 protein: CASQRAGQGERNYGYTF. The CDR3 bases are TGTGCCAGTCAACGGGCTGGGCAGGGGGAGAGGAACTATGGCTACACCTTC.

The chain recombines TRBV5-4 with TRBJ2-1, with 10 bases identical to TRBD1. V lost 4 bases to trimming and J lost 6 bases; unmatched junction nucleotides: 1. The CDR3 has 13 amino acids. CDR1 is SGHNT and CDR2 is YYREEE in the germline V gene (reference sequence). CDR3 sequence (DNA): TGTGCCAGCAGCCGGACAGGGGGCAATGAGCAGTTCTTC. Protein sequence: CASSRTGGNEQFF.

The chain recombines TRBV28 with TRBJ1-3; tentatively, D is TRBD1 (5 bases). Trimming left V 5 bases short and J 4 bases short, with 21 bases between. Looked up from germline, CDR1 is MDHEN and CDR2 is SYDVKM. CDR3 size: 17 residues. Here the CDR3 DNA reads TGTGCCAGCAGTCACAATAAAGACCGGGCAGGGGGAAACACCATATATTTT. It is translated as CASSHNKDRAGGNTIYF.

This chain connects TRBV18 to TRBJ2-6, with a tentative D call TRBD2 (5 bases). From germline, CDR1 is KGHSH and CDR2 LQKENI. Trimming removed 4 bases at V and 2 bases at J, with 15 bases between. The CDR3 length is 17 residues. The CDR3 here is CASSRGYGVAGANVLTF. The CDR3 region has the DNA TGTGCCAGCTCACGGGGTTACGGGGTAGCTGGGGCCAACGTCCTGACTTTC.

CDR3 loop: CASSLDPQSADTQYF. CDR3 DNA sequence: TGTGCCAGCAGTTTAGACCCGCAATCGGCAGATACGCAGTATTTT. The V gene is TRBV2, the J gene TRBJ2-3; D is unclear. V lost 5 bases and J lost 4, with 16 bases in between. Germline CDR1 and CDR2: SNHLY and FYNNEI. The CDR3 covers 15 residues.

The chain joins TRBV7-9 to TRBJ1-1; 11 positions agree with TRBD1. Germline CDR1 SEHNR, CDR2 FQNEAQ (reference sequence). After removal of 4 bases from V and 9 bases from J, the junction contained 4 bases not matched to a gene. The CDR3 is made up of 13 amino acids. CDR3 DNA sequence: TGTGCCAGCAGCTCCGGGACAGGGGGGCAAGCTTTCTTT. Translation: CASSSGTGGQAFF.

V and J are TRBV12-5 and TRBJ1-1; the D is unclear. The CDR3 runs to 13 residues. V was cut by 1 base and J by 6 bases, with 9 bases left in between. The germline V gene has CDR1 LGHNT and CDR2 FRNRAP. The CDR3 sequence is CASGLGVGSEAFF. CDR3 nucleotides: TGTGCTAGTGGTTTGGGAGTGGGCTCTGAAGCTTTCTTT.

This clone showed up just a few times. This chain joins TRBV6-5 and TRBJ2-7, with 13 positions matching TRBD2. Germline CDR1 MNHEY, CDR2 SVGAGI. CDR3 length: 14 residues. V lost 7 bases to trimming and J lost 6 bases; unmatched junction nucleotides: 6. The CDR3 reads CASTGLAGAREQYF. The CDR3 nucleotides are TGTGCCAGCACAGGACTAGCGGGAGCGCGCGAGCAGTACTTC.

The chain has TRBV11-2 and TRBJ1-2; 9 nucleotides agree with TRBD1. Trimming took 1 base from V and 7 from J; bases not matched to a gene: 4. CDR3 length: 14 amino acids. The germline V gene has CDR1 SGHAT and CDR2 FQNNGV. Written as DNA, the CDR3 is TGTGCCAGCAGCTTAGGAGGGACAGGGACTGGCTACACCTTC. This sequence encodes CASSLGGTGTGYTF.

CDR3 sequence (DNA): TGTGCCAGCAGTTTTTACTCGGGGTGGAACACTGAAGCTTTCTTT. Its translation: CASSFYSGWNTEAFF. This chain connects TRBV28 to TRBJ1-1; D gene uncertain. The V and J ends lost 3 bases and 1 base respectively, with 12 bases between them. Germline-derived CDR1 and CDR2 are MDHEN and SYDVKM. The CDR3 is 15 residues long.

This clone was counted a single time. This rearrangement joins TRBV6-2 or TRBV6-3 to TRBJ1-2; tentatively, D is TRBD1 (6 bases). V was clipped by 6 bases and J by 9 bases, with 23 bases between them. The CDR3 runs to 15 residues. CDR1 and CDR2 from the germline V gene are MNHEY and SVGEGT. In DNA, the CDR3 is TGTGCCAGCAGCAAAGGGGACCGGGACATTAAACGCTACACCTTC. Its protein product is CASSKGDRDIKRYTF.

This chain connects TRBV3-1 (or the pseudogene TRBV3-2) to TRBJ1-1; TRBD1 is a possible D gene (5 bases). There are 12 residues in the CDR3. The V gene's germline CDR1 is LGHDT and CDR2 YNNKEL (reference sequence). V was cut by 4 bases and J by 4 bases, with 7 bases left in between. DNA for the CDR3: TGTGCCAGCAGCCGAGGGGTCACTGAAGCTTTCTTT. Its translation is CASSRGVTEAFF.

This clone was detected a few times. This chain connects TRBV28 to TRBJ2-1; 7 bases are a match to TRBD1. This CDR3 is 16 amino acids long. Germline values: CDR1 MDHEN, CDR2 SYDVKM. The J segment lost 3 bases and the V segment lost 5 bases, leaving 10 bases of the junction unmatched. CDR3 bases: TGTGCCAGCAGTCCGAATCACGGACAGGTCTACAATGAGCAGTTCTTC. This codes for CASSPNHGQVYNEQFF.

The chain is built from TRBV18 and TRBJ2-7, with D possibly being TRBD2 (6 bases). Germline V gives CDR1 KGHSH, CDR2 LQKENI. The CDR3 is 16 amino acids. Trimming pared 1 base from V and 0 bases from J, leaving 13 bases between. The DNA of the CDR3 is TGTGCCAGCTCACCACGAGAGGGGAGGTACTCCTACGAGCAGTACTTC. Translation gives CASSPREGRYSYEQYF.